The clone carrying this T cell receptor (beta chain) has ten or more counts. No antigen is known for it. The read ends 3 residues early relative to the CDR3; the germline J gene fills the gap. Some clones are missing from TCRdb's copy, which holds only in-frame ones; the method was immunoSEQ multiplex PCR. This repertoire holds 25,000 or so clones, and none appear only once. The sample originates from a study of T cell clonality in common variable immunodeficiency. Germline V gene data show CDR1 as SGHNT and CDR2 as YYREEE (reference sequence). The J segment lost 4 bases and the V segment lost 7 bases, leaving 7 bases of the junction unmatched. The CDR3 extends over 15 amino acids. Whole-study results and caveats: Fewer deletions and N-nucleotide insertions were reportedly seen in common variable immunodeficiency TCR beta sequences.

This sequence was found in a human donor with common variable immunodeficiency. The rearrangement links TRBV5-4 to TRBJ2-2, with 10 nucleotides matching TRBD2. Material for sequencing was peripheral blood mononuclear cells. The DNA read from the CDR3 is TGTGCCAGCCGGTTAGCGGGGGGAGGCACCGGGGAG. Residues: CASRLAGGGTGE. The CDR3 reads in full as CASRLAGGGTGELFF.